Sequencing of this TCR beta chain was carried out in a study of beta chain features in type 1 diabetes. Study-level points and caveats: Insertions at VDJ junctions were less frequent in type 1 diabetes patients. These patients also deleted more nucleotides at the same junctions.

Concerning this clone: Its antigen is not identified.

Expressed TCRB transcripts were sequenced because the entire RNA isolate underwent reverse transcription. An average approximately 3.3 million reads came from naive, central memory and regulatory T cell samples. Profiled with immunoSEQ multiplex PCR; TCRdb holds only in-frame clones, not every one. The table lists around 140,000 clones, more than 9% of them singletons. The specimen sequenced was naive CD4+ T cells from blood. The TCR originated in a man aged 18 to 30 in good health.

The CDR3 coding sequence is TGCGCCAGCAGCTCCAGCGGTGAAGAGACCCAGTACTTC. This gives the protein CASSSSGEETQYF. The V gene is TRBV5-1, the J gene TRBJ2-5, with a weak D call TRBD2 (5 bases). Germline assignment: CDR1 SGHRS and CDR2 YFSETQ. V gave up 3 bases and J gave up 3 bases, with 9 bases separating them. The CDR3 contains 13 residues.